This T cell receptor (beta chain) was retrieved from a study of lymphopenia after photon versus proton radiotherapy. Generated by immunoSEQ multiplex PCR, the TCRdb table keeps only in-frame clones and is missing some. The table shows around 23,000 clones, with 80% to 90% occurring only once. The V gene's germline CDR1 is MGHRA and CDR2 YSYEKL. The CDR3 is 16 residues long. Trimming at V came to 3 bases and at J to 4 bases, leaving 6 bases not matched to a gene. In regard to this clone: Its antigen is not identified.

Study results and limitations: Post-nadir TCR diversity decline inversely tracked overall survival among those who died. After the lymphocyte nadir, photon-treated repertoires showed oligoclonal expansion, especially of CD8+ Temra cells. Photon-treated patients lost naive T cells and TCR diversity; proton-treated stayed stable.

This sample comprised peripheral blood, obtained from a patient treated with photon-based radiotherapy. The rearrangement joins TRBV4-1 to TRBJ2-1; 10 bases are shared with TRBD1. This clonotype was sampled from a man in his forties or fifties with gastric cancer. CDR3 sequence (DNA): TGCGCCAGCAGCCACAGGGGACAGGGGTTTTACAATGAGCAGTTCTTC. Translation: CASSHRGQGFYNEQFF.